These T cell receptor beta chains were read from a single sample in a study of CD8+CD57+ T cells in acquired aplastic anemia. TCRdb re-called the reads through MiXCR, storing one row per CDR3 protein. The sample includes hundreds of thousands of distinct CDR3 sequences, 65% to 80% seen only once; the top ten take 4%. Sequenced sample: sorted CD4+, CD8+, or CD8+CD57+ T cells (not recorded which) from PBMCs. The receptors originated from a human donor in good health, serving as a control. The CDR3 runs from the conserved cysteine through the conserved F or W. D genes are given only for firm matches. Size is stated for part of the rows, as once, few or many counts, or as a class when the clone is expanded.

TRBV20-1	TRBJ2-2	NA	NA	TGCAGTGCAAGGGATGCACAGGACGCCGGGGAGCTGTTTTTT	CSARDAQDAGELFF
TRBV20-1	TRBJ1-2	NA	NA	TGCAGTGCTAGTGTAGAGGCTTATGGCTGCTACACCTTC	CSASVEAYGCYTF
TRBV5-1	TRBJ2-1	NA	NA	TGTGCCAGCAGCTTCCTAGGGCTTTACGACCCCTACAATGAGCAGTTCTTC	CASSFLGLYDPYNEQFF
TRBV20-1	TRBJ1-4	NA	many	TGCAGTGCTAGGGCCAGGGGAGTCGAAAAACTGTTTTTT	CSARARGVEKLFF
TRBV7-2	TRBJ1-5	NA	NA	TGTGCCAGCAGCCCCCAGGGAGGGGATGTGCCCCAGCAGTTT	CASSPQGGDVPQQF
TRBV29-1	TRBJ1-1	NA	NA	TGCAGCGTTGGGACAGCCATGAACACTGAAGCTTTCTTT	CSVGTAMNTEAFF
TRBV9	TRBJ1-2	TRBD1	NA	TGTGCCAGCAGCGTAGGGACAGGGGGCGAAGGCTACACCTTC	CASSVGTGGEGYTF
TRBV20-1	TRBJ2-7	NA	few	TGCAGTGCTAGAGATTACTGGGACTACGAGCAGTACTTC	CSARDYWDYEQYF
TRBV13	TRBJ1-3	NA	many	TGTGCCAGCAGCCGGGGACGGGTCTCTGGAAACACCATATATTTT	CASSRGRVSGNTIYF
TRBV20-1	TRBJ2-3	TRBD2	NA	TGCAGTGCTAGAGTGGGAAGCGGGGTTAGCACAGATACGCAGTATTTT	CSARVGSGVSTDTQYF
TRBV4-2	TRBJ2-3	NA	many	TGTGCCAGCAGCCCCAGGGCCCCCACAGATACGCAGTATTTT	CASSPRAPTDTQYF
TRBV6-5	TRBJ1-1	NA	NA	TGTGCCAGCCAGGTACGGGGGAACACTGAAGCTTTCTTT	CASQVRGNTEAFF
TRBV7-2	TRBJ2-5	NA	NA	TGTGCCAGCAGCCAGAACAGGGGGGGCACTGAAGCCTTCTACTTC	CASSQNRGGTEAFYF
TRBV20-1	TRBJ2-1	TRBD2	many	TGCAGTGCTAGTGGCCGGGGGGGCGAATATGAGCAGTTCTTC	CSASGRGGEYEQFF
TRBV4-2	TRBJ2-3	NA	once	TGTGCCAGCAGCCAAGATGTGGCTGGGACAACAGATACGCAGTATTTT	CASSQDVAGTTDTQYF
TRBV20-1	TRBJ2-1	NA	NA	TGCAGTGCTAGTAGTGCCTATGGCTACAGTATAAAGAATGAGCAGTTCTTC	CSASSAYGYSIKNEQFF
TRBV9	TRBJ2-7	TRBD1	NA	TGTGCCAGCAGCGATCAGGGGGAGTATGAGCAGTTCTACTTC	CASSDQGEYEQFYF
TRBV10-3	TRBJ1-1	TRBD1	once	TGTGCCATCAGGGTTTCGACAGGGGAGCGGCCTGAAGCTTTCTTT	CAIRVSTGERPEAFF
TRBV5-8	TRBJ2-5	NA	NA	TGTGCCAGCAGCTTGGCGCGACCAATCCAAGAGACCCAGTACTTC	CASSLARPIQETQYF
TRBV7-2	TRBJ1-6	NA	NA	TGTGCCACCAGCATAGATGGACGGAATTGGGCCCACCACTTT	CATSIDGRNWAHHF
TRBV7-2	TRBJ2-1	TRBD2	many	TGTGCCAGCAGCTCCAACGGGGGACTAATAAACAATGAGCAGTTCTTC	CASSSNGGLINNEQFF
TRBV6-1	TRBJ2-3	NA	NA	TGTGCCAGCAGTGCCACGCCAGGGGTTGGGACAGATACGCAGTATTTT	CASSATPGVGTDTQYF
TRBV29-1	TRBJ1-1	NA	NA	TGTACCAGGAGTGCACGCAGGGACACTGAAGCTTTCTTT	CTRSARRDTEAFF
TRBV7-2	TRBJ1-2	TRBD1	NA	TGTGCCAGCAGCTGGACGGGACAGGGAGCGGAGCACTACACCTTC	CASSWTGQGAEHYTF
TRBV10-3	TRBJ2-6	TRBD1	NA	TGTGCCACGGGACAGGGTTATCTCTCTGGGGCCAACGTCCTGGCGTTC	CATGQGYLSGANVLAF
TRBV7-9	TRBJ1-2	TRBD1	NA	TGTGCCAGCAGCCCACGGACAGGGGCTCTTCGTACAGTAGGCTACACCTTC	CASSPRTGALRTVGYTF
TRBV7-2	TRBJ2-7	NA	NA	TGTGCCAGCAGCTTGGCCTACAATGAGCAGTTGTTCGGGTTC	CASSLAYNEQLFGF
TRBV2	TRBJ2-2	NA	NA	TGTGCCAGCAGCGGACAAGGCAATCACGCGGAGCTGTTTTTT	CASSGQGNHAELFF